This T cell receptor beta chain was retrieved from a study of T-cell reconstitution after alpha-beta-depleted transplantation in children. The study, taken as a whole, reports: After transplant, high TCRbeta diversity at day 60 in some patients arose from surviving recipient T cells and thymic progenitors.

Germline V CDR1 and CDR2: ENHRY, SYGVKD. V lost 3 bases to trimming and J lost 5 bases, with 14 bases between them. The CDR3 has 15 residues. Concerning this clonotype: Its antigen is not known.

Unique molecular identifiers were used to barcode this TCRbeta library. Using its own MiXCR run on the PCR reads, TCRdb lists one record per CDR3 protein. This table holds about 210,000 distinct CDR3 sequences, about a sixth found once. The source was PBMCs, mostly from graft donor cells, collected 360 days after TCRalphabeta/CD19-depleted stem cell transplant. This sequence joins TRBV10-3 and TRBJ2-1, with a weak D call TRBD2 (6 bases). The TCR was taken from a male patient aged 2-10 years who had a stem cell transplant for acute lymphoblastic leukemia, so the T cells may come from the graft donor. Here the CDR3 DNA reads TGTGCCATCAGTGATCAACCGGGACTCCACAATGAGCAGTTCTTC. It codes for CAISDQPGLHNEQFF.